Shown below are 17 T cell receptor beta chains from a single sample sequenced in a study of CD8+CD57+ T cells in acquired aplastic anemia. Researchers used genomic DNA as the template to profile TCR beta VDJ and CDR3. TCRdb used MiXCR to reprocess the reads, holding one entry per CDR3 protein. The table has about 160,000 distinct CDR3 sequences, around 48% seen once. Flow cytometry had shown expanded CD8+CD57+ cells in the patients chosen for sequencing. The sample consisted of sorted CD4+, CD8+, or CD8+CD57+ T cells (not recorded which) from PBMCs. The receptors come from a human donor with aplastic anemia.

A single count supports this clonotype. The chain joins TRBV11-3 to TRBJ2-7; no reliable D call. This CDR3 is built from 14 residues. CDR1 SGHNT and CDR2 YENEEA come from the germline V gene. Trimming stripped 0 bases from V and 3 bases from J, with 9 bases between. The CDR3 bases are TGTGCCAGCAGCTTAGACCAAACTGGCTACGAGCAGTACTTC. It codes for CASSLDQTGYEQYF. The variable domain in full, with the rest retrieved from reference TRBV11-3 and TRBJ2-7, is EAGVVQSPRYKIIEKKQPVAFWCNPISGHNTLYWYLQNLGQGPELLIRYENEEAVDDSQLPKDRFSAERLKGVDSTLKIQPAELGDSAVYLCASSLDQTGYEQYFGPGTRLTVT.

The chain uses TRBV6-5 and TRBJ1-1; maybe TRBD1 (5 bases). The germline V gene encodes CDR1 MNHEY and CDR2 SVGAGI. Trimming took 2 bases from V and 4 from J, leaving 11 bases between them. This CDR3 region has 14 residues. DNA for the CDR3: TGTGCCAGCAGTTACAATAACGGGGGCACTGAAGCTTTCTTT. Its protein product is CASSYNNGGTEAFF.

In its sample, this clonotype was seen a few times. Given a much more abundant clone one base away, this may be a read error. This chain uses TRBV20-1 with TRBJ2-1, with a tentative D call TRBD2 (6 bases). The length of the CDR3 is 15 residues. Germline CDR1 DFQATT, CDR2 SNEGSKA (reference sequence). CDR3 residues: CSARISGLPYNEQLF. CDR3 in DNA: TGCAGTGCTAGGATAAGCGGGCTACCCTACAATGAGCAGCTCTTC.

The chain employs TRBV7-3 and TRBJ2-5; 9 nucleotides align to TRBD2. Unmatched junction bases numbered 5, after V lost 8 bases and J lost 4 bases. Germline V gene sequence: CDR1 SGHTA, CDR2 FQGTGA. CDR3 length equals 13 residues. CDR3 protein: CASSGLAGETQYF. CDR3 sequence (DNA): TGTGCCAGCTCGGGACTAGCCGGAGAGACCCAGTACTTC.

V and J are TRBV7-7 and TRBJ1-5; 7 bases match TRBD1. V was pared by 4 bases and J by 6 bases, with 3 bases of the junction left unmatched. CDR1 SSHAT and CDR2 FNYEAQ come from the germline V gene (reference sequence). The CDR3 sequence is 13 residues long. The CDR3 spells CASSSRQGQPQHF. For the CDR3, the DNA is TGTGCCAGCAGCTCCCGACAGGGTCAGCCCCAGCATTTT.

On this clonotype: Sequence at one end of the junction differs from germline and may be a read error. The chain links TRBV5-1 to TRBJ2-1, with D maybe TRBD2 (5 bases). The CDR3 is 19 amino acids. CDR1 is SGHRS, CDR2 YFSETQ, per germline. CDR3 DNA sequence: TGCGCCAGCAGCTTGGAGTTAGTCCAGCGGAGAAGATCCTACAATGAACAGTTCTTC. Its translation is CASSLELVQRRRSYNEQFF.

The V call is TRBV20-1, the J call TRBJ2-5; no firm D call. Germline CDR1 reads DFQATT; CDR2 reads SNEGSKA (reference sequence). V was clipped by 6 bases and J by 2 bases, with 4 bases between them. This CDR3 has 10 amino acids. CDR3 sequence (DNA): TGCAGTGCAGGGCAAGAGACCCAGTACTTC. Protein product: CSAGQETQYF.

This clonotype was picked up one time. A read error may produce the germline difference seen at one junction end. The chain employs TRBV25-1 and TRBJ2-7, with a tentative D call TRBD2 (5 bases). Per the germline V gene, CDR1 is MGHDK and CDR2 is SYGVNS. This CDR3 is built from 15 residues. This CDR3 is CASSDSRGVTGELYF. The CDR3 DNA follows: TGTGCCAGCAGTGACTCCCGGGGTGTCACCGGGGAGCTGTACTTC.

V and J are TRBV24-1 and TRBJ2-1; TRBD2 agrees at 8 bases. The germline gives CDR1 KGHDR, CDR2 SFDVKD. Trimming removed 4 bases from V and 7 bases from J; junction bases left unmatched: 8. This CDR3 region has 15 residues. Here the CDR3 reads CATSDLSGSENEQFF. DNA of the CDR3: TGTGCCACCAGTGACTTAAGCGGGAGTGAAAATGAGCAGTTCTTC.

This clonotype was counted at least ten times. The J gene is TRBJ2-5, the V gene TRBV6-1; no definite D call. Looked up from germline, CDR1 is MNHNS and CDR2 is SASEGT. V lost 1 base and J 4 bases, leaving 4 bases between the germline ends. The CDR3 has 12 amino acids. The CDR3 loop reads CASSEGRETQYF. The DNA for the CDR3 is TGTGCCAGCAGTGAAGGAAGAGAGACCCAGTACTTC.

In DNA, the CDR3 is TGTGCCACCAGCGGGGGTACCTATAATTCACCCCTCCACTTT. It codes for CATSGGTYNSPLHF. The chain recombines TRBV15 with TRBJ1-6; D perhaps matches TRBD1 (5 bases). Trimming left V 5 bases short and J 2 bases short, with 7 bases between. This CDR3 spans 14 amino acids. Per the germline V gene, CDR1 is LNHNV and CDR2 is YYDKDF (reference sequence).

The chain links TRBV5-4 to TRBJ2-7; TRBD1 matches 7 bases. The CDR3 is 15 amino acids. CDR1 is SGHNT and CDR2 is YYREEE in the germline V gene (reference sequence). Germline trimming cut 0 bases from V and 2 bases from J; bases unmatched to any gene: 5. The CDR3, as DNA: TGTGCCAGCAGCTTGGGGGCAGGGGGTCCCTACGAGCAGTACTTC. Residues: CASSLGAGGPYEQYF.

V usage is TRBV2 and J usage is TRBJ1-2; no clear D. The V gene's germline CDR1 is SNHLY and CDR2 FYNNEI. Trimming took off 6 bases at V and 8 bases at J, with 10 bases between the two ends. The CDR3 is 11 residues long. DNA for the CDR3: TGTGCCAGCAGCGAGGATAGGGGCTACACCTTC. Translating gives CASSEDRGYTF. The full variable domain, its missing parts supplied by reference TRBV2 and TRBJ1-2, is EPEVTQTPSHQVTQMGQEVILRCVPISNHLYFYWYRQILGQKVEFLVSFYNNEISEKSEIFDDQFSVERPDGSNFTLKIRSTKLEDSAMYFCASSEDRGYTFGSGTRLTVV.

This clonotype has more than one count but fewer than ten. This sequence joins TRBV5-4 and TRBJ1-4, with TRBD1 matching 9 bases. The CDR3 is 16 amino acids. Germline CDR1 and CDR2: SGHNT and YYREEE (reference sequence). The trim removed 4 bases at V and 1 base at J, leaving 5 bases unmatched. In nucleotides, the CDR3 is TGTGCCAGCAGCCCACAGGGGGCGCTAACTAATGAAAAACTGTTTTTT. Its translation: CASSPQGALTNEKLFF.

This clonotype was recorded many times. The chain carries TRBV4-3 and TRBJ2-7; no clear D. The CDR3 is made up of 14 amino acids. Germline values: CDR1 LGHNA, CDR2 YSLEER. The V end lost 6 bases, the J end lost 0 bases, and 12 bases lay between the germline ends. The CDR3 DNA is TGCGCCAGCAGTTTGGCCACAAACTCCTACGAGCAGTACTTC. This encodes CASSLATNSYEQYF.

At least ten counts were recorded for this clonotype. The V gene is TRBV5-1, the J gene TRBJ2-3; 7 positions agree with TRBD1. The germline V gene encodes CDR1 SGHRS and CDR2 YFSETQ. This CDR3 comprises 13 residues. V shed 7 bases, J shed 3 bases, and the junction held 5 bases outside the gene matches. The chain's CDR3 is CASCRQGTDTQYF. The CDR3 region has the DNA TGCGCCAGCTGTAGACAGGGAACAGATACGCAGTATTTT.

The CDR3 DNA is TGTGCCAGCAGTTTCGGGACAGGGGGCTTCTCCTACAATGAGCAGTTCTTC. This codes for CASSFGTGGFSYNEQFF. This chain links TRBV6-2 or TRBV6-3 with TRBJ2-1; 12 nucleotides line up with TRBD1. The V and J ends lost 4 bases and 0 bases, in that order; junction bases with no gene match: 4. The germline gives CDR1 MNHEY, CDR2 SVGEGT. The CDR3 runs to 17 residues.